Presented here are 9 T cell receptor beta chains from one specimen sequenced in a study of tumor-infiltrating lymphocytes in primary liver carcinoma. Blood RNA originated from unsorted whole blood, with germline DNA additionally extracted. Using a constant-region primer together with ProtoScript II reverse transcriptase, TCR beta cDNA was made from 500 ng of total RNA. Slightly modified ARM-PCR with three nested multiplex PCR rounds yielded TCR beta libraries. With TRBV1-TRBV30 forward primers and a C-beta reverse primer, the first two PCR rounds were run for approximately 10 cycles each. TCRdb passed the multiplex PCR reads through MiXCR, listing each CDR3 protein once. The table has fewer than 250,000 distinct CDR3 sequences, less than 75% seen once. The sample taken for sequencing was peripheral blood. Source of these receptors: an older woman with primary liver carcinoma and hepatitis B virus infection.

This clonotype showed up many times. The rearrangement uses TRBV12-3 or TRBV12-4 and TRBJ2-3; D not certain. The V end lost 1 base, the J end lost 7 bases, and 12 bases lay between the germline ends. This CDR3 has 14 amino acids. In DNA, the CDR3 is TGTGCCAGCAGTTTAGTACTCGGATCCTATACGCAGTATTTT. Protein sequence: CASSLVLGSYTQYF.

The gene calls are TRBV2 and TRBJ2-5; possibly TRBD1 for D (6 bases). The ends were cut back, 1 base at V and 5 bases at J, with 26 bases in the middle. The V gene's germline CDR1 is SNHLY and CDR2 FYNNEI. This CDR3 contains 19 residues. As DNA, the CDR3 is TGTGCCAGCAGTGAAGTCGGTGGTTGCGCAGGGGATGGGCACGAGACCCAGTACTTC. This encodes CASSEVGGCAGDGHETQYF.

As to this clonotype: A read error may explain this, as a much larger clone is one base away. V is TRBV29-1 and J is TRBJ1-1, with 7 bases that match TRBD1. The V gene's germline CDR1 is SQVTM and CDR2 ANQGSEA. This CDR3 is 15 amino acids long. The CDR3 loop reads CRVEAPQGLNTEAFF. The CDR3 nucleotides read TGCAGGGTCGAAGCTCCACAGGGGTTGAACACTGAAGCTTTCTTT. The full variable domain, completed using reference TRBV29-1 and TRBJ1-1, is SAVISQKPSRDICQRGTSLTIQCQVDSQVTMMFWYRQQPGQSLTLIATANQGSEATYESGFVIDKFPISRPNLTFSTLTVSNMSPEDSSIYLCRVEAPQGLNTEAFFGQGTRLTVV.

Of note for this clonotype: A much bigger clone sits one base away, suggesting this may be a read error. The rearrangement uses TRBV12-3 or TRBV12-4 and TRBJ2-7; TRBD2 is a possible D gene (5 bases). This CDR3 is 14 amino acids long. CDR3 loop: CAGSLFGNSYEQYF. The CDR3 DNA follows: TGTGCCGGCAGTTTATTCGGGAACTCCTACGAGCAGTACTTC.

As concerns this clonotype: This may stem from a read error, because a much larger clone lies one nucleotide away. DNA of the CDR3: TGCCCCAGCAGCTTGCACAGGGGCGAGCAGTACTTC. It is translated as CPSSLHRGEQYF. The chain links TRBV5-1 to TRBJ2-7, with 7 bases identical to TRBD1. The CDR3 runs to 12 residues. Germline V lookup: CDR1 SGHRS, CDR2 YFSETQ.

As concerns this clonotype: Relative to the germline gene, one junction end is altered; a read error may explain this. The CDR3 is CTSSQGTSSYNEQFF. CDR3 DNA: TGTACCAGCAGCCAAGGAACCAGCTCCTACAACGAGCAGTTCTTC. The rearrangement joins TRBV14 to TRBJ2-1; unclear D gene. The CDR3 length is 15 residues. The germline CDR1 and CDR2 sequences are SGHDN and FVKESK.

As to this clonotype: A read error may explain this, as a much larger clone is one base away. Lacking the conserved final phenylalanine or tryptophan, this CDR3 likely reflects a read error. The V and J genes are TRBV10-3 and TRBJ2-5; no definite D call. The CDR3 sequence is 11 residues long. The V gene's germline CDR1 is ENHRY and CDR2 SYGVKD. The V and J ends lost 2 bases and 5 bases respectively, with 3 bases between them. Here the CDR3 reads CAISEAETQYL. The CDR3 bases are TGTGCCATCAGTGAGGCGGAGACCCAGTACCTC.

On this clonotype: It may be a read error: a sequence one base away is much more abundant. V usage is TRBV5-4 and J usage is TRBJ2-1; no firm D call. This CDR3 is built from 15 residues. The germline V gene encodes CDR1 SGHNT and CDR2 YYREEE (reference sequence). V lost 0 bases, J lost 4 bases, and 11 bases lay in between. The CDR3 region is CASSLEVANYNEQFF. The DNA for the CDR3 is TGTGCCAGCAGCTTGGAAGTGGCCAATTACAATGAGCAGTTCTTC. Looking up the rest from reference TRBV5-4 and TRBJ2-1 gives the full variable domain: ETGVTQSPTHLIKTRGQQVTLRCSSQSGHNTVSWYQQALGQGPQFIFQYYREEENGRGNFPPRFSGLQFPNYSSELNVNALELDDSALYLCASSLEVANYNEQFFGPGTRLTVL.

This clonotype was recorded once. This may be a read error: a much more frequent sequence differs by one nucleotide. As the CDR3 is not closed by the conserved phenylalanine or tryptophan, this likely results from a read error. The rearrangement uses TRBV30 and TRBJ2-7; D might be TRBD2 (5 bases). Looked up from germline, CDR1 is GTSNPN and CDR2 is SVGIG (reference sequence). CDR3 length: 13 residues. The germline V and J ends were trimmed by 0 bases and 6 bases, with 12 bases remaining between them. CDR3 residues: CAWSVGLLGEQYL. The CDR3 DNA sequence: TGTGCCTGGAGTGTTGGACTGCTGGGCGAGCAGTACTTA.